This TCR beta chain comes out of a study of OX40 agonist ivuxolimab in advanced cancers. In the study overall: Patients treated during dose escalation were battling hepatocellular carcinoma, melanoma, renal cell or head and neck cancer. Of the patients, three showed partial responses, one with hepatocellular carcinoma and two with cutaneous melanoma. Participants averaged around 60 years of age (range about 23 to 80) and were approximately 81% male.

Germline CDR1 and CDR2: WNHNN and SYGVQD (reference sequence). This CDR3 has 15 residues. Losses at the gene ends were 2 bases for V and 5 bases for J; bases not matched to a gene: 5. Broader study findings: There was clonal expansion of CD4+ and CD8+ blood T cells by week 6 at 0.1 to 3.0 mg/kg.

Points on this clone: The antigen remains undetermined.

Here immunoSEQ multiplex PCR was the method, and the copy in TCRdb shows in-frame clones only, minus some. The repertoire holds approximately 40,000 clones, with around 80% as singletons. The sample in question was CD4+ or CD8+ T cells sorted from blood, obtained in a trial of the OX40 agonist ivuxolimab. This clonotype originated in an adult with an advanced solid tumor such as melanoma, head and neck, liver or kidney cancer. The chain couples TRBV10-1 to TRBJ2-1; 8 bases are a match to TRBD2. The chain's CDR3 is CASSEAGGLNNEQFF. The CDR3 DNA sequence: TGCGCCAGCAGTGAGGCGGGAGGCCTGAACAATGAGCAGTTCTTC.